These 6 T cell receptor beta chains were sequenced from one sample in a study of CD8 T cells in ankylosing spondylitis. TCRdb ran MiXCR on the 5' RACE reads and lists one entry per CDR3 protein. Among 84,000 or so distinct CDR3 sequences, more than 25% were seen once, and the ten largest hold around 59%. Sequenced sample: blood, either unsorted or a sorted T cell fraction (not recorded which). These receptors came from a male donor with ankylosing spondylitis or in good health (not recorded which).

This clonotype has a handful of counts. V is TRBV7-9 and J is TRBJ1-3; a weak D match, TRBD1 (5 bases). Trimming cost V 5 bases and J 4 bases, with 12 bases left between them. This CDR3 contains 14 residues. Germline assignment: CDR1 SEHNR and CDR2 FQNEAQ (reference sequence). This CDR3 is CASSTGTGGNTIYF. Here the CDR3 DNA reads TGTGCCAGCAGCACCGGGACGGGAGGAAACACCATATATTTT.

This clonotype has a handful of counts. The chain employs TRBV18 and TRBJ2-2; D might be TRBD2 (6 bases). V lost 4 bases and J lost 8, with 20 bases in between. CDR3 size: 16 residues. Germline CDR1 KGHSH, CDR2 LQKENI. CDR3 coding DNA: TGTGCCAGCTCACAGGAGACGGGGGAGCCCCCGGGGGAGCTGTTTTTT. Its translation is CASSQETGEPPGELFF.

The V and J genes are TRBV7-8 and TRBJ1-2; maybe TRBD1 (5 bases). The CDR3 sequence is 12 residues long. The V and J ends lost 3 bases and 5 bases respectively, with 7 bases between them. Germline assignment: CDR1 SGHVS and CDR2 FQNEAQ. The CDR3 sequence: CASSFTGYGYTF. CDR3 nucleotides: TGTGCCAGCAGCTTCACAGGTTATGGCTACACCTTC.

This chain links TRBV4-1 with TRBJ2-1; D ambiguous. Trimming left V 4 bases short and J 9 bases short, with 22 bases between. The CDR3 sequence is 16 residues long. Germline CDR1 MGHRA, CDR2 YSYEKL. CDR3 protein: CASSPVTGIGSSEQFF. The CDR3 DNA follows: TGCGCCAGCAGCCCAGTTACTGGGATCGGGTCCAGTGAGCAGTTCTTC.

This clonotype showed up just a few times. The rearrangement joins TRBV7-2 to TRBJ2-7; a weak D match, TRBD1 (5 bases). There are 13 residues in the CDR3. Trimming removed 0 bases from V and 3 bases from J, with 6 bases in between. Germline lookup yields CDR1 SGHTA and CDR2 FQGNSA. DNA of the CDR3: TGTGCCAGCAGCTTAGCGCAGGGCTACGAGCAGTACTTC. This codes for CASSLAQGYEQYF.

J is TRBJ2-3 and V is TRBV18; TRBD1 agrees at 8 bases. The CDR3 has 16 amino acids. Trimming cost V 2 bases and J 1 base; bases outside gene matches: 5. The germline gives CDR1 KGHSH, CDR2 LQKENI. The CDR3 spells CASSPGQGRGTDTQYF. CDR3 sequence (DNA): TGTGCCAGCTCACCAGGACAGGGAAGGGGCACAGATACGCAGTATTTT.